This T cell receptor beta chain was retrieved from a study of blood T cells in healthy people across ages. Study conclusions and caveats: Greater diversity and more naive CD4+ cells were seen in long-lived donors than in aged donors.

As concerns this clonotype: No antigen is known for it.

The use of a sample-barcoded 5' primer and a J-beta primer mix characterized a second PCR of roughly 6 to 12 cycles. TCRdb ran MiXCR on the 5' RACE reads and lists one entry per CDR3 protein. The table has 800,000 to 900,000 distinct CDR3 sequences, under 80% seen once. The CDR3 is 14 residues long. Germline values: CDR1 MNHEY, CDR2 SMNVEV (reference sequence). V lost 1 base and J 5 bases, leaving 9 bases between the germline ends. Sequencing was done on a sample of blood. The chain links TRBV27 to TRBJ2-4; D is undetermined. This sequence was found in a man aged 30 to 45 in good health. The CDR3 coding sequence is TGTGCCAGCAGTTTATATCCTTACCAAAACATTCAGTACTTC. Encoded protein: CASSLYPYQNIQYF.